The 11 T cell receptor beta chains in this list originate from one sample, sequenced in a study of T cells in Graves' hyperthyroidism and ophthalmopathy. Amplification of TCR beta CDR3 regions was performed using RNA transcripts as template. When the TCR CDR3 underwent first-round RT-PCR, the HTBI primer set was used. Each CDR3 protein is one row after TCRdb ran MiXCR on the multiplex PCR reads. The table includes 350,000 or so distinct CDR3 sequences, 18% detected once. Sequences were obtained from blood. Receptors originate from a middle-aged woman with Graves' ophthalmopathy.

This clonotype appeared many times. This chain uses TRBV28 with TRBJ2-7; TRBD2 might be the D (5 bases). CDR1 is MDHEN, CDR2 SYDVKM, per germline. The CDR3 consists of 14 residues. V dropped 8 bases and J dropped 3 bases, with 17 bases sitting between them. The CDR3 loop is CASAGGWVSYEQYF. Written as DNA, the CDR3 is TGTGCCAGCGCGGGCGGTTGGGTAAGCTACGAGCAGTACTTC. Complete variable domain (other parts from reference TRBV28 and TRBJ2-7): DVKVTQSSRYLVKRTGEKVFLECVQDMDHENMFWYRQDPGLGLRLIYFSYDVKMKEKGDIPEGYSVSREKKERFSLILESASTNQTSMYLCASAGGWVSYEQYFGPGTRLTVT.

This clonotype occurred many times. This chain connects TRBV11-1 to TRBJ2-2; D may match TRBD1 or TRBD2 (5 bases each). Germline loops: CDR1 SGHAT, CDR2 FQDESV (reference sequence). The CDR3 has 20 amino acids. The V gene lost 0 bases and the J gene lost 0 bases, with 20 bases spanning the gap. The CDR3 DNA is TGTGCCAGCAGCTTAGCCGGCGTCAGGGAGCGGAGCTCGAACACCGGGGAGCTGTTTTTT. It yields the protein CASSLAGVRERSSNTGELFF.

This clonotype came up a few times. Compared with germline, one end of the junction differs, possibly owing to a read error. This chain links TRBV30 with TRBJ2-7, with D maybe TRBD2 (5 bases). Germline-derived CDR1 and CDR2 are GTSNPN and SVGIG (reference sequence). This CDR3 comprises 13 residues. CDR3 bases: TGTGCCTGGAGTCGAGGGCACATCTACGAGCAGTCCTTC. Amino acids: CAWSRGHIYEQSF.

This clonotype was seen many times. The chain is built from TRBV27 and TRBJ1-1; D remains ambiguous. This CDR3 comprises 14 residues. Germline V lookup: CDR1 MNHEY, CDR2 SMNVEV (reference sequence). Trimming pared 0 bases from V and 6 bases from J, leaving 11 bases between. As DNA, the CDR3 is TGTGCCAGCAGTTTATCGATGAGGGCATCTGAAGCTTTCTTT. Its translation is CASSLSMRASEAFF.

This clonotype was seen many times. The V and J genes are TRBV10-3 and TRBJ1-5; D gene uncertain. Trimming pared 3 bases from V and 5 bases from J, leaving 5 bases between. Germline CDR1 ENHRY, CDR2 SYGVKD. The CDR3 spans 12 residues. The CDR3 region is CAISDGDQPQHF. The CDR3 nucleotides are TGTGCCATCAGTGACGGGGATCAGCCCCAGCATTTT.

This clonotype occurred many times. The chain has TRBV6-5 and TRBJ2-5; 7 bases align to TRBD1. The ends lost 6 bases at V and 5 bases at J; junction bases unmatched: 12. The CDR3 contains 15 residues. CDR1 MNHEY and CDR2 SVGAGI come from the germline V gene. In DNA form, the CDR3 reads TGTGCCAGCAGATTACAGGGGTGGGGGCACGAGACCCAGTACTTC. Its translation: CASRLQGWGHETQYF.

V gene TRBV14 combines with J gene TRBJ1-2; no clear D gene. Per germline, CDR1 SGHDN and CDR2 FVKESK. V dropped 1 base and J dropped 3 bases, with 15 bases sitting between them. The CDR3 runs to 16 residues. The CDR3 bases are TGTGCCAGCAGCCAAGTGGGAGCAGCCGGGTACTATGGCTACACCTTC. Its protein is CASSQVGAAGYYGYTF. Looking up the rest from reference TRBV14 and TRBJ1-2 gives the full variable domain: EAGVTQFPSHSVIEKGQTVTLRCDPISGHDNLYWYRRVMGKEIKFLLHFVKESKQDESGMPNNRFLAERTGGTYSTLKVQPAELEDSGVYFCASSQVGAAGYYGYTFGSGTRLTVV.

This sequence joins TRBV28 and TRBJ2-5; 8 bases map to TRBD2. The CDR3 sequence is 14 residues long. Looked up from germline, CDR1 is MDHEN and CDR2 is SYDVKM. With V trimmed by 7 bases and J by 7 bases, 11 bases remained unmatched. The CDR3 is CASITPAGGGTQYF. The CDR3, as DNA: TGTGCCAGCATAACCCCCGCGGGGGGAGGGACCCAGTACTTC.

This sequence joins TRBV2 and TRBJ1-2; no reliable D call. CDR3 length: 12 residues. V lost 8 bases, J lost 5 bases, and 12 bases lay in between. Germline V gives CDR1 SNHLY, CDR2 FYNNEI. The CDR3 loop reads CASPLEPYGYTF. The CDR3 DNA sequence: TGTGCCAGCCCCCTCGAACCTTATGGCTACACCTTC.

This clonotype was seen many times. The chain couples TRBV19 to TRBJ2-2, with D unresolved. The CDR3 consists of 14 residues. Germline CDR1 is LNHDA and CDR2 is SQIVND (reference sequence). Between the trimmed V and J ends, which lost 0 bases and 4 bases, there was a span of 6 bases. CDR3 sequence reads: CASSIEGTTGELFF. DNA for the CDR3: TGTGCCAGTAGTATAGAAGGCACCACCGGGGAGCTGTTTTTT. Combining the CDR3 with reference TRBV19 and TRBJ2-2 gives the whole variable domain DGGITQSPKYLFRKEGQNVTLSCEQNLNHDAMYWYRQDPGQGLRLIYYSQIVNDFQKGDIAEGYSVSREKKESFPLTVTSAQKNPTAFYLCASSIEGTTGELFFGEGSRLTVL.

This clonotype was picked up many times. The chain uses TRBV28 and TRBJ2-6, with unresolved D. The CDR3 sequence is 15 residues long. The germline V and J ends were trimmed by 5 bases and 0 bases, with 8 bases remaining between them. Per the germline V gene, CDR1 is MDHEN and CDR2 is SYDVKM. The CDR3: CASSPQFSGANVLTF. CDR3 DNA sequence: TGTGCCAGCAGTCCCCAGTTCTCTGGGGCCAACGTCCTGACTTTC.